The present T cell receptor beta chain was sequenced within a study of T cell changes during pregnancy in multiple sclerosis. The table came from immunoSEQ multiplex PCR; TCRdb's copy has only in-frame clones and leaves some out. The data show about 36,000 clones, 93% seen once. CDR1 and CDR2 (germline): SGHTA, FQGTGA. Unmatched junction bases numbered 2, after V lost 1 base and J lost 3 bases. The CDR3 has 15 amino acids. The receptor comes from a female donor with multiple sclerosis, enrolled in a pregnancy study. The chain uses TRBV7-3 and TRBJ2-3; TRBD2 aligns across 9 bases. This sample comprised CD4+ T cells from peripheral blood mononuclear cells, obtained in the first trimester of pregnancy. The CDR3 nucleotides are TGTGCCAGCAGCTTAAGTAGCGGGGGTACAGATACGCAGTATTTT. As protein: CASSLSSGGTDTQYF.